This T cell receptor (beta chain) was identified during a study of CD8+CD57+ T cells in acquired aplastic anemia. The sequenced patients had an expansion of CD8+CD57+ cells seen by flow cytometry. Researchers used genomic DNA as the template to profile TCR beta VDJ and CDR3. TCRdb fed the reads into MiXCR, producing one record per CDR3 protein. The sample carries 150,000 to 200,000 distinct CDR3 sequences, around 50% recorded once. Study-wide findings and caveats: Both patients and controls carried the same twenty-nine CD8+ CDR3 sequences.

On this clonotype: As yet, its antigen is unknown.

Germline-derived CDR1 and CDR2 are MNHNS and SASEGT. The CDR3 is made up of 13 amino acids. V was cut by 6 bases and J by 6 bases, with 15 bases left in between. Specimen: sorted CD4+, CD8+, or CD8+CD57+ T cells (not recorded which) from PBMCs. V is TRBV6-1 and J is TRBJ2-7, with D unresolved. This sequence originates from a human donor with aplastic anemia. The CDR3 coding sequence is TGTGCCAGCAGACCGGAACAGTGGCGCGAGCAGTACTTC. Its protein product is CASRPEQWREQYF.